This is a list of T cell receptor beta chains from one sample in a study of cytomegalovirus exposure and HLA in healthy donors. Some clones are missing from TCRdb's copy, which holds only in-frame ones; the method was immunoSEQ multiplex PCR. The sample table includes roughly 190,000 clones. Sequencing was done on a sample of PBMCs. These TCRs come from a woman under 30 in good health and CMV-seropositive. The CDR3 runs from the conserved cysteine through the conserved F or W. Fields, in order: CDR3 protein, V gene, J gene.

cdr3_aa: CASSLEGAHTGELFF
v_call: TRBV11-3
j_call: TRBJ2-2

cdr3_aa: CASKQGVDKNIQYF
v_call: TRBV19
j_call: TRBJ2-4

cdr3_aa: CASSSLSGETQYF
v_call: TRBV27
j_call: TRBJ2-5

cdr3_aa: CASSSGGRSWDTQYF
v_call: TRBV6-1
j_call: TRBJ2-3

cdr3_aa: CASSVGRLGVAETQYF
v_call: TRBV19
j_call: TRBJ2-5

cdr3_aa: CSADQSNYGYTF
v_call: TRBV29-1
j_call: TRBJ1-2

cdr3_aa: CASSLDPTGIEAFF
v_call: TRBV5-4
j_call: TRBJ1-1

cdr3_aa: CASSRQGFRGYTF
v_call: TRBV7-9
j_call: TRBJ1-2

cdr3_aa: CASSETNQETQYF
v_call: TRBV25-1
j_call: TRBJ2-5

cdr3_aa: CASSVTLTGGPLYF
v_call: TRBV6-5
j_call: TRBJ2-3

cdr3_aa: CSVEGRRGQSSYGYTF
v_call: TRBV29-1
j_call: TRBJ1-2

cdr3_aa: CASSLELAGHTQYF
v_call: TRBV5-1
j_call: TRBJ2-3

cdr3_aa: CASSLVGTGDNSPLHF
v_call: TRBV5-1
j_call: TRBJ1-6

cdr3_aa: CASSVGLASGGEGTQYF
v_call: TRBV9
j_call: TRBJ2-5

cdr3_aa: CASSPNRGEQPQHF
v_call: TRBV5-1
j_call: TRBJ1-5

cdr3_aa: CASRLNSPLHF
v_call: TRBV6-6
j_call: TRBJ1-6

cdr3_aa: CASSPDLFRGYNEQFF
v_call: TRBV4-2
j_call: TRBJ2-1

cdr3_aa: CASSMRRGAVSYEQYF
v_call: TRBV19
j_call: TRBJ2-7

cdr3_aa: CAISQGGQKLFF
v_call: TRBV10-3
j_call: TRBJ1-4